This passage covers 20 T cell receptor beta chains from one sample sequenced in a study of PD-L1 blockade in urothelial cancer. Clones were read by immunoSEQ multiplex PCR, and TCRdb kept only the in-frame ones, dropping some. The sample comprises 31,000 or so clones, roughly nine tenths of which are singletons, and 7.5% to 9.5% rests with the top ten. Regarding time point: peripheral blood 6 weeks after treatment start. This specimen was PBMCs, taken around atezolizumab (anti-PD-L1) treatment. The source is an elderly man with urothelial cancer.

V is TRBV30 and J is TRBJ2-1; tentative D call: TRBD1 (5 bases). This CDR3 contains 13 residues. The V gene lost 1 base and the J gene lost 8 bases, with 12 bases spanning the gap. Germline V lookup: CDR1 GTSNPN, CDR2 SVGIG (reference sequence). The CDR3 DNA is TGTGCCTGGAGTGCGTCCGTCAGGGATGAGCAGTTCTTC. Translated, it gives CAWSASVRDEQFF.

V and J are TRBV15 and TRBJ2-2, with D maybe TRBD2 (5 bases). V was shortened by 0 bases and J by 4 bases, with 6 bases between the two germline ends. Germline lookup yields CDR1 LNHNV and CDR2 YYDKDF (reference sequence). This CDR3 has 14 residues. CDR3 region: CATSRERVTGELFF. The CDR3 DNA follows: TGTGCCACCAGCAGAGAGCGGGTCACCGGGGAGCTGTTTTTT. The whole variable domain, remainder taken from reference TRBV15 and TRBJ2-2, is DAMVIQNPRYQVTQFGKPVTLSCSQTLNHNVMYWYQQKSSQAPKLLFHYYDKDFNNEADTPDNFQSRRPNTSFCFLDIRSPGLGDTAMYLCATSRERVTGELFFGEGSRLTVL.

The gene calls are TRBV30 and TRBJ2-1; the D is unclear. The V gene's germline CDR1 is GTSNPN and CDR2 SVGIG (reference sequence). This CDR3 comprises 13 residues. Trimming pared 2 bases from V and 4 bases from J, leaving 9 bases between. CDR3 bases: TGTGCCTGGAGTCACGACACTTACAATGAGCAGTTCTTC. It codes for CAWSHDTYNEQFF.

The chain recombines TRBV27 with TRBJ1-1; possible D gene TRBD1, 6 bases. Germline CDR1 and CDR2: MNHEY and SMNVEV (reference sequence). Trimming removed 5 bases at V and 1 base at J, with 11 bases between. The CDR3 loop spans 14 amino acids. The CDR3 region is CASSLQGTNTEAFF. The CDR3 bases are TGTGCCAGCAGTCTCCAGGGGACGAACACTGAAGCTTTCTTT.

This clone appeared a few times. This chain uses TRBV25-1 with TRBJ1-5; possibly TRBD1 for D (6 bases). V was pared by 7 bases and J by 7 bases, with 11 bases between. There are 12 residues in the CDR3. Germline V gene sequence: CDR1 MGHDK, CDR2 SYGVNS. The CDR3 here is CASTQGNQPQHF. CDR3 in DNA: TGTGCCAGCACCCAGGGGAACCAGCCCCAGCATTTT.

V is TRBV19 and J is TRBJ2-3; D is perhaps TRBD1 (6 bases). Between the trimmed V and J ends, which lost 5 bases and 2 bases, there was a span of 11 bases. CDR1 and CDR2 (germline): LNHDA, SQIVND (reference sequence). The CDR3 covers 14 residues. The CDR3 loop reads CASSWTAHTDTQYF. CDR3 sequence (DNA): TGTGCCAGTAGTTGGACAGCCCACACAGATACGCAGTATTTT.

V gene TRBV7-8 combines with J gene TRBJ2-5; 9 positions match TRBD1. The CDR3 is made up of 16 amino acids. The V segment lost 1 base and the J segment 9 bases; nucleotides outside the gene matches: 12. Per germline, CDR1 SGHVS and CDR2 FQNEAQ. The CDR3 is CASSLVSGQGRKAQYF. CDR3 in DNA: TGTGCCAGCAGCTTAGTTTCCGGACAGGGGCGAAAAGCCCAGTACTTC.

This clone was seen a few times. This sequence joins TRBV29-1 and TRBJ1-5, with D perhaps matching TRBD1 (5 bases). Germline assignment: CDR1 SQVTM and CDR2 ANQGSEA. The V and J ends lost 6 bases and 4 bases respectively, with 13 bases between them. The CDR3 is made up of 13 amino acids. CDR3 region: CSVAMTENQPQHF. The CDR3 DNA follows: TGCAGCGTCGCTATGACAGAAAATCAGCCCCAGCATTTT.

The chain uses TRBV7-6 and TRBJ2-5; the match to TRBD2 covers 8 bases. The CDR3 sequence is 13 residues long. Trimming took 4 bases from V and 5 from J; bases not matched to a gene: 3. The germline V gene has CDR1 SGHVS and CDR2 FNYEAQ. The DNA of the CDR3 is TGTGCCAGCAGCTCGGGAGGGTATGAGACCCAGTACTTC. It encodes CASSSGGYETQYF.

About this clone: An end of the junction differs from the germline gene, which may be a read error. This chain joins TRBV5-4 and TRBJ2-2; no reliable D call. Germline-derived CDR1 and CDR2 are SGHNT and YYREEE (reference sequence). This CDR3 is built from 15 residues. DNA of the CDR3: TGTGCCAGCAGATTGGTGTCAGTGAACACCGGGGAGCTGTTTTTT. Its protein product is CASRLVSVNTGELFF.

The chain has TRBV6-6 and TRBJ1-4; 7 positions agree with TRBD1. Germline V gene lookup returns CDR1 MNHNY and CDR2 SVGAGI (reference sequence). This CDR3 contains 15 residues. Trimming took 5 bases from V and 7 from J; bases not matched to a gene: 10. CDR3 region: CASSLTGRRSEKLFF. The DNA for the CDR3 is TGTGCCAGCAGTCTGACAGGGCGAAGGAGTGAAAAACTGTTTTTT.

V and J are TRBV21-1 and TRBJ1-3; the tabulated D call, TRBD1, remains unverified against the DNA. TRBV21-1 is termed a pseudogene. The CDR3 is 18 residues long. CDR3 in amino acids: CASIHKVRRGRGGNTIYF. The CDR3 coding sequence is TGTGCCAGCATCCATAAAGTAAGAAGGGGGCGTGGGGGAAACACCATATATTTT.

The chain couples TRBV11-2 to TRBJ2-3, with D maybe TRBD2 (6 bases). Germline V gene lookup returns CDR1 SGHAT and CDR2 FQNNGV. V was shortened by 5 bases and J by 4 bases, with 19 bases between the two germline ends. This CDR3 has 16 residues. The CDR3 nucleotides read TGTGCCAGCAGCCCCCTAAGCGGGTTCCCCGCAGATACGCAGTATTTT. Amino acid sequence: CASSPLSGFPADTQYF.

The rearrangement uses TRBV11-2 and TRBJ1-5; TRBD1 matches at 12 bases. After removal of 1 base from V and 2 bases from J, the junction contained 9 bases not matched to a gene. Germline lookup yields CDR1 SGHAT and CDR2 FQNNGV. The CDR3 is made up of 19 amino acids. The CDR3 spells CASSLATSGTGGGNQPQHF. The CDR3 bases are TGTGCCAGCAGCTTAGCGACGTCCGGGACAGGGGGCGGCAATCAGCCCCAGCATTTT.

This chain joins TRBV19 and TRBJ2-2; weak D call: TRBD1 (6 bases). The CDR3 runs 15 residues. V was trimmed by 4 bases and J by 4 bases, leaving 13 bases between them. Germline V gives CDR1 LNHDA, CDR2 SQIVND (reference sequence). The CDR3 bases are TGTGCCAGTAGTACTCAGACAGGTAGCACCGGGGAGCTGTTTTTT. Protein: CASSTQTGSTGELFF.

This clone turned up a few times. The chain has TRBV14 and TRBJ1-1; D gene ambiguous. Between the trimmed V and J ends, which lost 4 bases and 1 base, there was a span of 13 bases. There are 15 residues in the CDR3. The germline V gene has CDR1 SGHDN and CDR2 FVKESK. The chain's CDR3 is CASSPRSPRNTEAFF. The CDR3 DNA is TGTGCCAGCAGCCCGCGGAGTCCCAGGAACACTGAAGCTTTCTTT.

The chain carries TRBV5-4 and TRBJ2-1, with TRBD2 identical over 7 bases. The CDR3 loop spans 16 amino acids. The germline V gene encodes CDR1 SGHNT and CDR2 YYREEE (reference sequence). Trimming cost V 0 bases and J 7 bases; bases outside gene matches: 10. In DNA form, the CDR3 reads TGTGCCAGCAGCTTGGGTGGCCGCGGGAGTGGGAATGAGCAGTTCTTC. Its protein is CASSLGGRGSGNEQFF.

The rearrangement joins TRBV27 to TRBJ2-5; D is possibly TRBD1 (7 bases). CDR3 length equals 14 residues. Germline lookup yields CDR1 MNHEY and CDR2 SMNVEV (reference sequence). Deletions cut 3 bases from V and 1 base from J, with 9 bases between. Here the CDR3 reads CASSFQGGQETQYF. CDR3 sequence (DNA): TGTGCCAGCAGTTTCCAGGGGGGCCAAGAGACCCAGTACTTC.

The V and J genes are TRBV30 and TRBJ2-1, with D possibly TRBD2 on 6 matching bases. This CDR3 is built from 12 residues. V lost 2 bases and J lost 6, with 8 bases in between. Germline V gene sequence: CDR1 GTSNPN, CDR2 SVGIG (reference sequence). The CDR3 nucleotides read TGTGCCTGGAGTATGGGGGGCAATGAGCAGTTCTTC. Encoded protein: CAWSMGGNEQFF.

The chain is built from TRBV4-1 and TRBJ2-2; 7 bases are shared with TRBD2. The J segment lost 5 bases and the V segment lost 5 bases, leaving 8 bases of the junction unmatched. Per the germline V gene, CDR1 is MGHRA and CDR2 is YSYEKL. CDR3 length: 15 residues. The CDR3 nucleotides are TGCGCCAGCAGCAATAGCGGGCATGGGACCGGGGAGCTGTTTTTT. Translating it yields CASSNSGHGTGELFF.